This T cell receptor (beta chain) stems from a study of T cell changes during pregnancy in multiple sclerosis. Using immunoSEQ multiplex PCR, the repertoire was profiled, and TCRdb retains in-frame clones only, with some absent. Of 100,000 or so clones in the sample, 90% to 95% were seen once. Germline V gives CDR1 LNHDA, CDR2 SQIVND (reference sequence). With 6 bases clipped from V and 5 bases from J, the junction kept 12 bases outside the gene matches. This CDR3 is 16 amino acids long. The source of this sequence is a female donor in good health, enrolled as a control in a pregnancy study. The V call is TRBV19, the J call TRBJ2-7, with 11 bases that match TRBD2. Sequences were derived from peripheral blood, sampled after pregnancy. The DNA of the CDR3 is TGTGCCAGTAGCCAGGGACTAGCGGAACCTCCACACGAGCAGTACTTC. It specifies CASSQGLAEPPHEQYF.